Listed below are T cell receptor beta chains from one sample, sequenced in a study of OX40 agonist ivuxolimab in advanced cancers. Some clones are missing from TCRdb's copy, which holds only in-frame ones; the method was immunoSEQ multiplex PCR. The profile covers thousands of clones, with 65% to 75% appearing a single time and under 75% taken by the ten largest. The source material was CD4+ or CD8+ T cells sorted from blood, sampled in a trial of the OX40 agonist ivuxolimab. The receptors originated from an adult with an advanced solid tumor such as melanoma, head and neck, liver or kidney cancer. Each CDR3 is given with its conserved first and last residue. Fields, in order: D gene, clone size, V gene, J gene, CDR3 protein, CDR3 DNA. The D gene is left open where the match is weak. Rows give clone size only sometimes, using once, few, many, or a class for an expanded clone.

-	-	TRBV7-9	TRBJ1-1	CASSANRALNTEAFF	TGTGCCAGCAGCGCAAACAGGGCGCTGAACACTGAAGCTTTCTTT
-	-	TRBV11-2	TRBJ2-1	CVSSLGIEVGNEQFF	TGTGTCAGCAGCCTAGGTATTGAGGTGGGAAATGAGCAGTTCTTC
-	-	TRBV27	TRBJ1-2	CASSPGATNYGYTF	TGTGCCAGCAGTCCCGGGGCGACTAACTATGGCTACACCTTC
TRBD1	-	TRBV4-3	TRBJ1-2	CASSQDRTGAVMWGYTF	TGCGCCAGCAGCCAAGATCGGACAGGGGCGGTAATGTGGGGCTACACCTTC
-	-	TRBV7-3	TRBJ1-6	CASSLGSYSPLHF	TGTGCCAGCAGCTTAGGGAGTTATTCACCCCTCCACTTT
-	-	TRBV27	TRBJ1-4	CASSFRVGREKLFF	TGTGCCAGCAGTTTTAGGGTCGGAAGGGAAAAACTGTTTTTT
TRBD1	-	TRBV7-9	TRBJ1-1	CASSLGDRANTEAFF	TGTGCCAGCAGCTTAGGTGACAGGGCGAACACTGAAGCTTTCTTT
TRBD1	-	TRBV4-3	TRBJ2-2	CASSQDNSVDRGGDRELFF	TGCGCCAGCAGCCAAGATAACTCGGTCGACAGGGGGGGGGACCGGGAGCTGTTTTTT
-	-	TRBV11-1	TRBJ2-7	CASSLGGPGTAYEQYF	TGTGCCAGCAGCTTAGGTGGGCCTGGGACGGCATACGAGCAGTACTTC
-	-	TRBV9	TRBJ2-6	CASKHRDSGANVLTF	TGTGCCAGCAAACACAGGGACTCTGGGGCCAACGTCCTGACTTTC
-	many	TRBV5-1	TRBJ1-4	CASSFMSAGNEKLFF	TGCGCCAGCAGCTTCATGTCTGCCGGTAATGAAAAACTGTTTTTT
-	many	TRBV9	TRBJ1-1	CASSVSSGGVDEAFF	TGTGCCAGCAGCGTAAGTTCTGGGGGGGTGGATGAAGCTTTCTTT
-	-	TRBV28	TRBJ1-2	CASSLEGDGGDYGYTF	TGTGCCAGCAGTTTAGAAGGTGACGGTGGTGACTATGGCTACACCTTC
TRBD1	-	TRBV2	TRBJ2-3	CASSEGQGPDTQYF	TGTGCCAGCAGTGAAGGACAGGGGCCAGATACGCAGTATTTT
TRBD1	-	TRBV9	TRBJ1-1	CASSLGTGDTEAFF	TGTGCCAGCAGCTTAGGGACAGGGGACACTGAAGCTTTCTTT
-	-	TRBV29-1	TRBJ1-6	CRTVGGSNNSPLHF	TGCAGGACAGTGGGGGGGTCCAATAATTCACCCCTCCACTTT
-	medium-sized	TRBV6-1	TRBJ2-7	CASSEDLTASYEQYF	TGTGCCAGCAGTGAAGATCTGACAGCCTCCTACGAGCAGTACTTC
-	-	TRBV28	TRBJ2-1	CASSTLKTSYNEQFF	TGTGCCAGCAGTACACTGAAAACCTCCTACAATGAGCAGTTCTTC
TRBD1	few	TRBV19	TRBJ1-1	CASSPGTGNTEAFF	TGTGCCAGTAGTCCCGGGACAGGGAACACTGAAGCTTTCTTT
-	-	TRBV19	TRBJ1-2	CASSIDGTTASYGYTF	TGTGCCAGTAGTATAGATGGGACGACAGCCTCCTATGGCTACACCTTC
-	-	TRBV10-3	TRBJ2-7	CAISLGTSQNEQYF	TGTGCCATCAGCCTCGGGACATCGCAGAACGAGCAGTACTTC
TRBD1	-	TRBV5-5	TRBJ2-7	CASSLWNRGIYEQYF	TGTGCCAGCAGCTTGTGGAACAGGGGAATTTACGAGCAGTACTTC
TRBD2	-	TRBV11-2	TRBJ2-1	CASSLSLAGPTNEQFF	TGTGCCAGCAGCTTGAGTCTAGCGGGGCCGACGAATGAGCAGTTCTTC
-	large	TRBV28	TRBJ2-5	CASSSRLRQETQYF	TGTGCCAGCAGTTCCCGACTCCGTCAAGAGACCCAGTACTTC
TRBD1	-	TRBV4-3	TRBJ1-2	CASSQDPGGVYGYTF	TGCGCCAGCAGCCAAGATCCAGGGGGCGTCTATGGCTACACCTTC
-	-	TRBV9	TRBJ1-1	CASSVGQGNTEAFF	TGTGCCAGCAGCGTAGGGCAGGGGAACACTGAAGCTTTCTTT
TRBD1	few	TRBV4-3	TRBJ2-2	CASSQDRQGALTGELFF	TGCGCCAGCAGCCAAGATCGACAGGGGGCCCTCACCGGGGAGCTGTTTTTT
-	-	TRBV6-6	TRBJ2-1	CASSYGSGGRDEQFF	TGTGCCAGCAGTTACGGATCGGGGGGCCGAGATGAGCAGTTCTTC
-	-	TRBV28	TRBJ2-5	CASSLYRRVQETQYF	TGTGCCAGCAGTTTATACAGGCGTGTTCAAGAGACCCAGTACTTC